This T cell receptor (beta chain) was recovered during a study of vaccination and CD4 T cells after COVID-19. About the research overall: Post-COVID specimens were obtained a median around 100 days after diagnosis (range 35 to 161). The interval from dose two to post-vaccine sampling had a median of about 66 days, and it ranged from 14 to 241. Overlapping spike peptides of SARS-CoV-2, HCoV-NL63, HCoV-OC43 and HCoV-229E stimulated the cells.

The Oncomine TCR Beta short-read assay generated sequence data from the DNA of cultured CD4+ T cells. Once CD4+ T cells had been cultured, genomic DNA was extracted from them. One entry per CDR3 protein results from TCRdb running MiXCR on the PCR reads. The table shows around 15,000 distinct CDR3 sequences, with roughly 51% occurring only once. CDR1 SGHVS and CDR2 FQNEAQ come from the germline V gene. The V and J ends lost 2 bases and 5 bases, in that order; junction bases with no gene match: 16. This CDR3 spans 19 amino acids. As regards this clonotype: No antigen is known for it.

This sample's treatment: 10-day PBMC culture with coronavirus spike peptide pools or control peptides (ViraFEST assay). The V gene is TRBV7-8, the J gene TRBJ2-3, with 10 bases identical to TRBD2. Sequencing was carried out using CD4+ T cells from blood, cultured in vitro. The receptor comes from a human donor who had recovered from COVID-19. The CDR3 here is CASSLRGSGRSTAGDTQYF. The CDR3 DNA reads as TGTGCCAGCAGCTTACGGGGTAGCGGGAGGTCGACTGCGGGAGATACGCAGTATTTT.